These 31 T cell receptor beta chains were all obtained from the same sample, sequenced in a study of blood T cells in healthy people across ages. A sample-barcoded 5' primer and a J-beta primer mix were used in a second PCR of about 7 to 12 cycles. A single record per CDR3 protein comes from TCRdb applying MiXCR to the 5' RACE reads. Here the sample spans about a million distinct CDR3 sequences, about 53% being singletons. Source material: blood. Receptors originate from a woman aged 60-70 years in good health.

The CDR3 coding sequence is TGCAGCGTTGATTCCGGGACAGCGGGGTACGAGCAGTACTTC. This encodes CSVDSGTAGYEQYF. The chain recombines TRBV29-1 with TRBJ2-7; D is perhaps TRBD1 or TRBD2 (7 bases each). This CDR3 is built from 14 residues. Trimming took off 3 bases at V and 4 bases at J, with 16 bases between the two ends. The germline gives CDR1 SQVTM, CDR2 ANQGSEA.

Many counts were recorded for this clonotype. V is TRBV4-2 and J is TRBJ2-7; 9 bases are a match to TRBD2. The CDR3 length is 15 residues. The germline V gene encodes CDR1 LGHNA and CDR2 YNFKEQ. V shed 4 bases and J 0 bases; nucleotides not matched to a gene: 4. The CDR3 nucleotides read TGTGCCAGCAGCCCCTATAGCGGGAGCTCCTACGAGCAGTACTTC. It codes for CASSPYSGSSYEQYF.

The CDR3: CASSRGLAGEGYEQYF. As DNA, the CDR3 is TGTGCCAGCAGTAGGGGACTAGCGGGAGAAGGCTACGAGCAGTACTTC. This chain links TRBV27 with TRBJ2-7; TRBD2 matches 14 bases. CDR3 size: 16 residues. Germline V gene data show CDR1 as MNHEY and CDR2 as SMNVEV (reference sequence). With 5 bases clipped from V and 3 bases from J, the junction kept 6 bases outside the gene matches.

The rearrangement joins TRBV7-2 to TRBJ2-7; D possibly uses TRBD1 or TRBD2 (5 bases each). This CDR3 has 15 amino acids. Trimming stripped 3 bases from V and 2 bases from J, with 14 bases between. Germline V gene sequence: CDR1 SGHTA, CDR2 FQGNSA. CDR3 bases: TGTGCCAGCAGCTTCCCGTGGGACGTCACCTACGAGCAGTACTTC. Translated, it gives CASSFPWDVTYEQYF.

This clonotype was detected only a few times. The chain has TRBV10-3 and TRBJ2-3, with D tentatively TRBD2 (6 bases). Trimming pared 5 bases from V and 1 base from J, leaving 19 bases between. CDR1 ENHRY and CDR2 SYGVKD come from the germline V gene. The CDR3 extends over 17 amino acids. In DNA, the CDR3 is TGTGCCATCAGTCCGGGACTTAACGCGGCTGGCACAGATACGCAGTATTTT. Protein sequence: CAISPGLNAAGTDTQYF.

This chain joins TRBV4-3 and TRBJ1-2, with D possibly being TRBD1 (6 bases). CDR1 is LGHNA and CDR2 is YSLEER in the germline V gene. V gave up 1 base and J gave up 8 bases, with 17 bases separating them. The CDR3 is 15 amino acids. CDR3 bases: TGCGCCAGCAGCCAAGTCGCCGCGGGGGGCCTGGGCTACACCTTC. Encoded protein: CASSQVAAGGLGYTF.

This clonotype has a count of ten or more. This chain links TRBV7-9 with TRBJ2-5; possibly TRBD1 or TRBD2 for D (5 bases each). V was shortened by 2 bases and J by 1 base, with 20 bases between the two germline ends. Germline CDR1 and CDR2: SEHNR and FQNEAQ (reference sequence). This CDR3 has 18 residues. The CDR3 DNA reads as TGTGCCAGCAGCTTAAGCCGCCTCCAGGGAGCCATCCAAGAGACCCAGTACTTC. Translated, it gives CASSLSRLQGAIQETQYF.

The J gene is TRBJ2-4, the V gene TRBV29-1; the D gene could be TRBD1 or TRBD2 (5 bases each). The end of the DNA aligns better with TRBJ2-7, so the J call may be wrong. The CDR3 contains 14 residues. Germline V gene data show CDR1 as SQVTM and CDR2 as ANQGSEA. The CDR3 sequence: CSVAPGPESYEQYF. The CDR3 nucleotides are TGCAGCGTTGCTCCGGGACCGGAGTCCTACGAGCAGTACTTC.

In this sample, this clonotype turned up many times. The V and J genes are TRBV9 and TRBJ2-7; D perhaps matches TRBD1 (6 bases). The V end was cut by 1 base, the J end by 9 bases, with 14 bases between. Germline lookup yields CDR1 SGDLS and CDR2 YYNGEE. The CDR3 runs 13 residues. In nucleotides, the CDR3 is TGTGCCAGCAGCGTAACCTTACAGGACAGGCAGTACTTC. Protein sequence: CASSVTLQDRQYF.

The chain is built from TRBV20-1 and TRBJ2-1; D perhaps matches TRBD1 (5 bases). This CDR3 comprises 13 residues. Trimming left V 2 bases short and J 7 bases short, with 12 bases between. CDR1 is DFQATT and CDR2 is SNEGSKA in the germline V gene (reference sequence). CDR3 bases: TGCAGTGCTAGAATGGTCAGGGTAAATGAGCAGTTCTTC. Translating it yields CSARMVRVNEQFF.

The rearrangement uses TRBV7-8 and TRBJ1-2; D call uncertain. There are 15 residues in the CDR3. The ends were cut back, 1 base at V and 4 bases at J, with 13 bases in the middle. Germline V CDR1 and CDR2: SGHVS, FQNEAQ. Here the CDR3 DNA reads TGTGCCAGCAGCTTAGGTTCAGGAGGTGGCTATGGCTACACCTTC. It yields the protein CASSLGSGGGYGYTF.

The V gene is TRBV4-1, the J gene TRBJ2-2, with 8 bases fitting TRBD2. This CDR3 has 14 residues. After removal of 3 bases from V and 6 bases from J, the junction contained 3 bases not matched to a gene. In germline, CDR1 is MGHRA, CDR2 YSYEKL. The chain's CDR3 is CASSQGAGAGELFF. CDR3 nucleotides: TGCGCCAGCAGCCAGGGAGCGGGAGCCGGGGAGCTGTTTTTT.

This clonotype occurred a few times. The chain carries TRBV20-1 and TRBJ1-2; D gene ambiguous. This CDR3 is 13 amino acids long. CDR1 is DFQATT, CDR2 SNEGSKA, per germline (reference sequence). The V end was cut by 2 bases, the J end by 6 bases, with 13 bases between. The CDR3, as DNA: TGCAGTGCTAGAAGCCTCGGGAGAGATGGCTACACCTTC. Protein product: CSARSLGRDGYTF.

This clonotype was recorded a few times. The chain combines TRBV10-2 with TRBJ2-4; D ambiguous. TRBJ2-7 matches the DNA end more closely, so the J call is doubtful. The CDR3 contains 13 residues. Looked up from germline, CDR1 is WSHSY and CDR2 is SAAADI. The CDR3 bases are TGCGCCAGCAGTGAGACGACCTACTACGAGCAGTACTTC. It specifies CASSETTYYEQYF.

This rearrangement joins TRBV5-1 to TRBJ2-4, with D tentatively TRBD1 (5 bases). Germline CDR1 is SGHRS and CDR2 is YFSETQ. V lost 0 bases to trimming and J lost 1 base, with 5 bases between them. The length of the CDR3 is 14 residues. The CDR3 here is CASSLGQAKNIQYF. Here the CDR3 DNA reads TGCGCCAGCAGCTTGGGACAGGCCAAAAACATTCAGTACTTC.

This clonotype was found a few times. The chain employs TRBV5-5 and TRBJ2-1; D not certain. Trimming stripped 4 bases from V and 9 bases from J, with 11 bases between. Germline V CDR1 and CDR2: SGHKS, YYEKEE (reference sequence). The CDR3 is made up of 12 amino acids. The CDR3 loop is CASSLTWGEQFF. For the CDR3, the DNA is TGTGCCAGCAGCCTTACTTGGGGTGAGCAGTTCTTC.

This clonotype has more than one count but fewer than ten. V usage is TRBV4-3 and J usage is TRBJ2-1, with 11 bases aligning to TRBD2. CDR1 and CDR2 (germline): LGHNA, YSLEER. This CDR3 contains 16 residues. V was clipped by 0 bases and J by 7 bases; unmatched bases: 5. Here the CDR3 reads CASSQEAVAGGNEQFF. The CDR3 DNA is TGCGCCAGCAGCCAAGAAGCGGTAGCGGGAGGGAATGAGCAGTTCTTC.

In this sample, this clonotype turned up a few times. This rearrangement joins TRBV2 to TRBJ2-7; a weak D match, TRBD1 (5 bases). V gave up 3 bases and J gave up 2 bases, with 11 bases separating them. The CDR3 loop spans 14 amino acids. In germline, CDR1 is SNHLY, CDR2 FYNNEI. The CDR3 DNA follows: TGTGCCAGCAGTGAGAGGCTACAGGCCTACGAGCAGTACTTC. Protein sequence: CASSERLQAYEQYF. The full variable domain, completed using reference TRBV2 and TRBJ2-7, is EPEVTQTPSHQVTQMGQEVILRCVPISNHLYFYWYRQILGQKVEFLVSFYNNEISEKSEIFDDQFSVERPDGSNFTLKIRSTKLEDSAMYFCASSERLQAYEQYFGPGTRLTVT.

The V gene is TRBV28, the J gene TRBJ2-1; either TRBD1 or TRBD2 may fit D (5 bases each). Trimming took 5 bases from V and 4 from J, leaving 12 bases between them. This CDR3 has 14 residues. Germline V lookup: CDR1 MDHEN, CDR2 SYDVKM. DNA for the CDR3: TGTGCCAGCAGTGACCGGGACCATTACAATGAGCAGTTCTTC. This gives the protein CASSDRDHYNEQFF.

This clonotype has only a few counts. DNA of the CDR3: TGCAGTGCTCTAAGACTAGCGGGAGCGGCAGATACGCAGTATTTT. It translates to CSALRLAGAADTQYF. The chain links TRBV20-1 to TRBJ2-3, with TRBD2 identical over 12 bases. Germline values: CDR1 DFQATT, CDR2 SNEGSKA (reference sequence). The V and J ends lost 5 bases and 4 bases, in that order; junction bases with no gene match: 7. The length of the CDR3 is 15 residues.

The CDR3 bases are TGTGCCAGCAGTTTACTCAGGGGGGGGAACATGAACACTGAAGCTTTCTTT. This sequence encodes CASSLLRGGNMNTEAFF. This sequence joins TRBV27 and TRBJ1-1; 7 bases map to TRBD1. Germline V gene data show CDR1 as MNHEY and CDR2 as SMNVEV (reference sequence). The CDR3 totals 17 residues. The J segment lost 0 bases and the V segment lost 2 bases, leaving 9 bases of the junction unmatched.

The rearrangement joins TRBV30 to TRBJ2-5; 9 positions agree with TRBD1. The CDR3 spans 15 residues. In germline, CDR1 is GTSNPN, CDR2 SVGIG (reference sequence). V shed 4 bases and J 3 bases; nucleotides not matched to a gene: 9. For the CDR3, the DNA is TGTGCCTGGATGGCCGGGACAGGGTTTAAAGAGACCCAGTACTTC. Translating it yields CAWMAGTGFKETQYF. Drawing the rest from reference TRBV30 and TRBJ2-5, the complete variable domain is SQTIHQWPATLVQPVGSPLSLECTVEGTSNPNLYWYRQAAGRGLQLLFYSVGIGQISSEVPQNLSASRPQDRQFILSSKKLLLSDSGFYLCAWMAGTGFKETQYFGPGTRLLVL.

The chain uses TRBV10-3 and TRBJ2-5; D is possibly TRBD1 (7 bases). The CDR3 contains 13 residues. V gave up 10 bases and J gave up 5 bases, with 17 bases separating them. CDR1 is ENHRY and CDR2 is SYGVKD in the germline V gene. In DNA form, the CDR3 reads TGTGCCACAGGGGGGAGTATCCGGGAGACCCAGTACTTC. It codes for CATGGSIRETQYF.

The CDR3 nucleotides are TGTGCCAGCAGCTTAGTGGTAGGGGGGGATTCACCCCTCCACTTT. Its translation: CASSLVVGGDSPLHF. The gene calls are TRBV11-2 and TRBJ1-6; weak D call: TRBD1 (6 bases). The CDR3 extends over 15 amino acids. Germline V gene data show CDR1 as SGHAT and CDR2 as FQNNGV. Trimming left V 1 base short and J 8 bases short, with 12 bases between. Full variable domain (outside the CDR3, taken from reference TRBV11-2 and TRBJ1-6): EAGVAQSPRYKIIEKRQSVAFWCNPISGHATLYWYQQILGQGPKLLIQFQNNGVVDDSQLPKDRFSAERLKGVDSTLKIQPAKLEDSAVYLCASSLVVGGDSPLHFGNGTRLTVT.

There are a few counts of this clonotype. The chain has TRBV15 and TRBJ2-1; D unclear. The CDR3 covers 17 residues. Trimming stripped 1 base from V and 12 bases from J, with 25 bases between. The germline CDR1 and CDR2 sequences are LNHNV and YYDKDF (reference sequence). DNA of the CDR3: TGTGCCACCAGCAGAGGCAGGTCGACCTATAACAATGAGCGGCAGTTCTTC. This gives the protein CATSRGRSTYNNERQFF.

The V call is TRBV29-1, the J call TRBJ2-1, with 7 bases matching TRBD2. The last part of the DNA fits TRBJ2-7 better; the J call may be wrong. This CDR3 is built from 16 residues. CDR1 SQVTM and CDR2 ANQGSEA come from the germline V gene. The CDR3 reads CSVEGLRERSYNEQYF. For the CDR3, the DNA is TGCAGCGTTGAAGGTCTGCGGGAGCGCTCCTACAATGAGCAGTACTTC.

The sample holds a few counts of this clonotype. The chain carries TRBV2 and TRBJ2-4; D is unclear. Germline V CDR1 and CDR2: SNHLY, FYNNEI. The CDR3 loop spans 12 amino acids. Between the trimmed V and J ends, which lost 0 bases and 13 bases, there was a span of 10 bases. In DNA form, the CDR3 reads TGTGCCAGCAGTGAAGCGCTTATGGAGCAGTACTTC. Protein: CASSEALMEQYF.

The chain recombines TRBV28 with TRBJ1-2, with D unresolved. Trimming took 2 bases from V and 6 from J, leaving 10 bases between them. CDR1 and CDR2 from the germline V gene are MDHEN and SYDVKM. This CDR3 is built from 13 residues. The CDR3 region has the DNA TGTGCCAGCAGTTTACTGTCTGTCGATGGCTACACCTTC. Translation gives CASSLLSVDGYTF.

This rearrangement joins TRBV9 to TRBJ2-5, with D possibly being TRBD1 or TRBD2 (5 bases each). Looked up from germline, CDR1 is SGDLS and CDR2 is YYNGEE. The CDR3 consists of 15 residues. Trimming pared 0 bases from V and 5 bases from J, leaving 14 bases between. The DNA of the CDR3 is TGTGCCAGCAGCGTAGACCACTCAGGGACCGAGACCCAGTACTTC. It codes for CASSVDHSGTETQYF.

This rearrangement joins TRBV14 to TRBJ1-1, with TRBD1 identical over 8 bases. Trimming took 4 bases from V and 8 from J; bases not matched to a gene: 6. Germline CDR1 SGHDN, CDR2 FVKESK. This CDR3 has 13 amino acids. This CDR3 is CASSPGQGQEAFF. CDR3 nucleotides: TGTGCCAGCAGCCCTGGACAGGGCCAGGAAGCTTTCTTT.

This clonotype showed up just a few times. The chain joins TRBV4-2 to TRBJ2-7; D possibly corresponds to TRBD2 (5 bases). The CDR3 contains 16 residues. The V end lost 0 bases, the J end lost 4 bases, and 16 bases lay between the germline ends. Germline assignment: CDR1 LGHNA and CDR2 YNFKEQ. As DNA, the CDR3 is TGTGCCAGCAGCCAAGATCTAGGGAGTACCCCTTACGAGCAGTACTTC. Amino acids: CASSQDLGSTPYEQYF.